The next 6 T cell receptor beta chains were all read from a single sample in a study of shared clonotypes between healthy human individuals (dated by TCRdb to about 2020). CD8 naive samples were CD45RO-negative cells positively selected for CCR7, giving a CD45RA+CCR7+ population that excluded TemRA cells. Library preparation was by the immunoSEQ multiplex PCR assay. TCRdb provides this immuneACCESS table in a form limited to in-frame rearrangements. Some clones are lacking; in checked studies, under half of them reflect an unresolved V gene, and why the rest are absent is not known. The sample table contains more than 600,000 clones; only one count was recorded for roughly 94% of them. The ten top clones hold about a quarter of the sample. The sequencing input was naive CD8+ T cells sorted from blood. The cell subset or site label of this sample denotes: CD45RA+CCR7+. These receptors all stem from a man under 40 in good health.

The rearrangement links TRBV25-1 to TRBJ2-7; no reliable D call. CDR3 length: 13 amino acids. V lost 4 bases and J lost 0, with 7 bases in between. The germline gives CDR1 MGHDK, CDR2 SYGVNS. In DNA form, the CDR3 reads TGTGCCAGCAGTGCTGGGAACTCCTACGAGCAGTACTTC. It encodes CASSAGNSYEQYF.

This clone was picked up a small number of times. The CDR3 nucleotides are TGTGCCTGGAGTGCCGGGGTTACCAATCAGCCCCAGCATTTT. Its translation is CAWSAGVTNQPQHF. The J gene is TRBJ1-5, the V gene TRBV30; no reliable D call. Germline CDR1 is GTSNPN and CDR2 is SVGIG (reference sequence). CDR3 length: 14 residues. With 1 base removed from V and 3 bases from J, the gap between germline ends came to 10 bases.

The rearrangement links TRBV9 to TRBJ2-3; a weak D match, TRBD2 (5 bases). Looked up from germline, CDR1 is SGDLS and CDR2 is YYNGEE. The CDR3 is made up of 15 amino acids. V shed 0 bases and J shed 2 bases, with 10 bases lying between them. The CDR3 here is CASSVEWGDTDTQYF. For the CDR3, the DNA is TGTGCCAGCAGCGTAGAATGGGGAGACACAGATACGCAGTATTTT.

The chain combines TRBV19 with TRBJ2-7, with TRBD1 identical over 7 bases. With 1 base clipped from V and 3 bases from J, the junction kept 6 bases outside the gene matches. CDR1 and CDR2 from the germline V gene are LNHDA and SQIVND (reference sequence). This CDR3 is 15 amino acids long. The CDR3 nucleotides read TGTGCCAGTAGTATAGGACAGGGCCAACTCTACGAGCAGTACTTC. As protein: CASSIGQGQLYEQYF.

This CDR3 is CASSYGPGFSNEQFF. The CDR3 DNA sequence: TGCGCCAGCAGCTATGGGCCCGGGTTTAGCAATGAGCAGTTCTTC. This chain links TRBV5-1 with TRBJ2-1, with no clear D. V dropped 3 bases and J dropped 6 bases, with 16 bases sitting between them. The CDR3 consists of 15 residues. Germline V CDR1 and CDR2: SGHRS, YFSETQ.

The chain uses TRBV6-6 and TRBJ1-5; no clear D gene. V was clipped by 7 bases and J by 7 bases, with 8 bases between them. The CDR3 is 11 amino acids. Germline CDR1 and CDR2: MNHNY and SVGAGI (reference sequence). The CDR3 region is CASTSGQPQHF. The DNA for the CDR3 is TGTGCCAGCACCTCGGGGCAGCCCCAGCATTTT.